Listed below are T cell receptor beta chains from one sample, sequenced in a study of blood T cell repertoires in COVID-19. Profiling relied on immunoSEQ multiplex PCR, and the TCRdb table lists in-frame clones only, not all of them. The table shows roughly 200,000 clones, with roughly 84% occurring only once. Sequencing was performed on peripheral blood. These receptors originate from an elderly woman with acute or convalescent COVID-19. The CDR3 runs from the conserved cysteine through the conserved F or W. Each record gives: D gene, clone size, J gene, V gene, CDR3 protein, CDR3 DNA. D genes are given only for firm matches. Some rows have no size entry. The others give once, few or many, or a class for an expanded clone.

TRBD2 NA TRBJ2-1 TRBV7-3 CASSTGLAGADEQFF TGTGCCAGCAGCACCGGACTAGCGGGAGCGGATGAGCAGTTCTTC
TRBD2 NA TRBJ2-2 TRBV27 CASYRTGTRVGTGELFF TGTGCCAGCTACCGAACCGGGACTAGGGTGGGCACCGGGGAGCTGTTTTTT
NA once TRBJ2-3 TRBV7-2 CASSLFRVVYF TGTGCCAGCAGCTTATTCAGGGTGGTGTATTTT
TRBD2 NA TRBJ2-1 TRBV19 CASSSTSGAPNEQFF TGTGCCAGTAGTTCGACTAGCGGGGCCCCCAATGAGCAGTTCTTC
NA NA TRBJ1-2 TRBV6-2/TRBV6-3 CASSGRGHTGFTF TGTGCCAGCAGTGGAAGGGGACATACTGGATTCACCTTC
TRBD2 NA TRBJ2-1 TRBV5-1 CASSLLAGEGNEQFF TGCGCCAGCAGCTTGTTAGCGGGAGAGGGCAATGAGCAGTTCTTC
NA NA TRBJ2-6 TRBV28 CASSRFSGANVLTF TGTGCCAGCAGTCGGTTCTCTGGGGCCAACGTCCTGACTTTC
TRBD1 NA TRBJ2-7 TRBV10-3 CAIRTGSSYEQYF TGTGCCATTCGGACAGGGAGCTCCTACGAGCAGTACTTC
TRBD1 NA TRBJ2-1 TRBV19 CASSSTTGVEQFF TGTGCCAGTAGTAGCACGACAGGGGTTGAGCAGTTCTTC
TRBD1 NA TRBJ1-4 TRBV7-9 CASSSDRATNEKLFF TGTGCCAGCAGCTCGGACAGGGCAACTAATGAAAAACTGTTTTTT
TRBD2 NA TRBJ2-7 TRBV3-1/TRBV3-2 CASSPLAGSYEQYF TGTGCCAGCAGCCCACTAGCGGGTTCCTACGAGCAGTACTTC
NA NA TRBJ2-1 TRBV27 CASSRPGVLGDNEQFF TGTGCCAGCAGCCGCCCGGGGGTCTTAGGGGACAATGAGCAGTTCTTC
NA few TRBJ1-5 TRBV21-1 CASSKKTGDQPQHF TGTGCCAGCAGCAAAAAGACAGGAGATCAGCCCCAGCATTTT
TRBD1 once TRBJ1-1 TRBV18 CASSPPGTEDTEAFF TGTGCCAGCTCACCACCGGGGACAGAAGACACTGAAGCTTTCTTT
TRBD2 once TRBJ2-1 TRBV18 CASSATSGESSYNEQFF TGTGCCAGCTCGGCGACTAGCGGGGAGAGCTCCTACAATGAGCAGTTCTTC
NA NA TRBJ2-3 TRBV30 CAWDGGTDTQYF TGTGCCTGGGACGGCGGGACAGATACGCAGTATTTT
NA NA TRBJ2-3 TRBV5-1 CASSLAGGGTDTQYF TGCGCCAGCAGCTTGGCCGGGGGTGGCACAGATACGCAGTATTTT
NA NA TRBJ2-3 TRBV12-3/TRBV12-4 CASRPTGIDTQYF TGTGCCAGCAGGCCCACAGGGATAGATACGCAGTATTTT
TRBD2 NA TRBJ2-1 TRBV20-1 CSASTASGISNEQFF TGCAGTGCTAGTACGGCTAGCGGGATATCGAATGAGCAGTTCTTC
NA NA TRBJ2-3 TRBV27 CASGLSGFTDTQYF TGTGCTAGCGGTTTGAGCGGGTTCACAGATACGCAGTATTTT
TRBD2 NA TRBJ2-5 TRBV19 CATGGLAGGRGQETQYF TGTGCCACCGGTGGACTAGCGGGAGGAAGGGGCCAAGAGACCCAGTACTTC
NA NA TRBJ1-3 TRBV2 CASGSSGNTIYF TGTGCCAGCGGTAGCTCTGGAAACACCATATATTTT
TRBD1 NA TRBJ2-2 TRBV9 CASSGRGQPTNTGELFF TGTGCCAGCAGCGGACGGGGACAGCCCACGAACACCGGGGAGCTGTTTTTT
NA NA TRBJ1-1 TRBV6-2/TRBV6-3 CASSYFGFTEAFF TGTGCCAGCAGTTACTTCGGGTTTACTGAAGCTTTCTTT
NA NA TRBJ2-1 TRBV3-1/TRBV3-2 CASSPHGQGEQFF TGTGCCAGCAGCCCCCACGGCCAGGGGGAGCAGTTCTTC
TRBD1 once TRBJ1-1 TRBV27 CASRTTGVGNTEAFF TGTGCCAGCAGAACGACAGGGGTAGGGAACACTGAAGCTTTCTTT
TRBD1 NA TRBJ1-5 TRBV7-9 CASSSGGTGGNQPQHF TGTGCCAGCAGCTCTGGGGGGACAGGGGGCAATCAGCCCCAGCATTTT
NA NA TRBJ2-1 TRBV20-1 CSARYNNEQFF TGCAGTGCTAGGTATAACAATGAGCAGTTCTTC
TRBD2 NA TRBJ2-2 TRBV7-7 CATAGGRTGELFF TGTGCAACAGCGGGAGGGAGAACCGGGGAGCTGTTTTTT
NA NA TRBJ1-3 TRBV5-1 CASSLGGQYSGNTIYF TGCGCCAGCAGCTTGGGTGGACAGTACTCTGGAAACACCATATATTTT
NA NA TRBJ2-5 TRBV5-4 CASSLQGRETQYF TGTGCCAGCAGTTTACAGGGTCGGGAGACCCAGTACTTC
TRBD1 NA TRBJ1-1 TRBV27 CASSLGDRANTEAFF TGTGCCAGCAGTTTAGGGGACAGGGCGAACACTGAAGCTTTCTTT
NA NA TRBJ2-5 TRBV28 CASSFPGGQLNVAETQYF TGTGCCAGCAGTTTTCCGGGAGGACAGCTTAACGTCGCGGAGACCCAGTACTTC
NA NA TRBJ2-2 TRBV6-5 CASRRLDITGELFF TGTGCCAGCCGTCGACTAGATATCACCGGGGAGCTGTTTTTT
TRBD1 NA TRBJ1-6 TRBV6-6 CASSQQGGRSPLHF TGTGCCAGCAGTCAACAGGGGGGTCGCTCACCCCTCCACTTT
TRBD2 once TRBJ2-1 TRBV10-3 CAISVSETSGNNEQFF TGTGCCATCAGTGTTTCGGAGACTAGCGGAAACAATGAGCAGTTCTTC
TRBD2 NA TRBJ2-2 TRBV5-4 CASSSGGSTTGELFF TGTGCCAGCAGCTCCGGCGGGAGTACCACCGGGGAGCTGTTTTTT
NA NA TRBJ2-1 TRBV10-3 CAISVADWNEQFF TGTGCCATCAGTGTTGCAGACTGGAATGAGCAGTTCTTC
TRBD1 NA TRBJ2-7 TRBV7-7 CASSVGQGPTYEQYF TGTGCTAGCAGCGTTGGACAGGGGCCCACCTACGAGCAGTACTTC
NA few TRBJ2-7 TRBV21-1 CAIPGGAYEQYF TGTGCCATCCCCGGCGGTGCCTACGAGCAGTACTTC
NA NA TRBJ2-5 TRBV27 CASSLQWTGSETQYF TGTGCCAGCAGTTTACAATGGACGGGGAGCGAGACCCAGTACTTC
NA once TRBJ1-3 TRBV5-1 CASSLDSSGNTIYF TGCGCCAGCAGCTTGGACAGCTCTGGAAACACCATATATTTT
NA NA TRBJ1-6 TRBV15 CATSRDQGFYSPLHF TGTGCCACCAGCAGAGATCAGGGATTCTATTCACCCCTCCACTTT
TRBD1 NA TRBJ2-5 TRBV2 CASSVPGQGKETQYF TGTGCCAGCTCGGTCCCGGGACAGGGGAAGGAGACCCAGTACTTC
TRBD1 once TRBJ2-1 TRBV11-3 CASSFGGQVYNEQFF TGTGCCAGCAGCTTCGGGGGACAGGTGTACAATGAGCAGTTCTTC
NA NA TRBJ1-2 TRBV3-1/TRBV3-2 CASSQDFGGIGGYTF TGTGCCAGCAGCCAAGACTTTGGGGGGATTGGTGGCTACACCTTC
TRBD1 NA TRBJ1-2 TRBV6-5 CASSYSTGPSSTGYTF TGTGCCAGCAGTTACTCGACAGGGCCCAGTTCGACTGGCTACACCTTC
NA NA TRBJ1-3 TRBV19 CASRQGSGNTIYF TGTGCCAGTAGGCAGGGGTCTGGAAACACCATATATTTT
NA NA TRBJ1-5 TRBV28 CATARNRNQPQHF TGTGCCACCGCAAGAAATCGGAATCAGCCCCAGCATTTT
NA once TRBJ2-7 TRBV12-3/TRBV12-4 CASSWKGAYEQYF TGTGCCAGCAGTTGGAAGGGGGCCTACGAGCAGTACTTC
NA NA TRBJ2-2 TRBV11-2 CASSLDRQEELFF TGTGCCAGCAGCTTAGACCGACAAGAGGAGCTGTTTTTT
TRBD2 NA TRBJ2-2 TRBV4-3 CASSQDITPGLARTGELFF TGCGCCAGCAGCCAAGACATAACGCCGGGACTAGCGCGCACCGGGGAGCTGTTTTTT
NA NA TRBJ2-2 TRBV2 CASTLGEVELFF TGTGCCAGCACCCTGGGGGAGGTGGAGCTGTTTTTT
NA NA TRBJ2-7 TRBV30 CAWSVSGTGEQYF TGTGCCTGGAGTGTATCTGGCACGGGCGAGCAGTACTTC
NA NA TRBJ1-2 TRBV12-3/TRBV12-4 CASTLRGYGYTF TGTGCCAGCACACTCAGGGGTTATGGCTACACCTTC